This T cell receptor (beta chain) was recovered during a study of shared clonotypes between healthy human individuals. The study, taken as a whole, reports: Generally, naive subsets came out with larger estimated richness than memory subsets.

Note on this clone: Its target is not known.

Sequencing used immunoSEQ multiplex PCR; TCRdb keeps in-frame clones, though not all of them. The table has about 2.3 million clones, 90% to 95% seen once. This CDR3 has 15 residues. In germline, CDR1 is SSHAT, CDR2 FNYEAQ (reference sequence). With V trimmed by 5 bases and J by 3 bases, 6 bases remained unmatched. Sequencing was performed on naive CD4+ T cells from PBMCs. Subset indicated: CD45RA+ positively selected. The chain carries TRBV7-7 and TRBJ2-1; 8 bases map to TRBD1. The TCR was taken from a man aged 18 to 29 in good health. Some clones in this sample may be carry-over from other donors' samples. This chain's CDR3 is CASSPGQGGYNEQFF. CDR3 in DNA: TGTGCCAGCAGCCCTGGACAGGGAGGCTACAATGAGCAGTTCTTC.